This is a list of T cell receptor beta chains from one sample in a study of T cells in tumors after PD-1 blockade. Some clones are missing from TCRdb's copy, which holds only in-frame ones; the method was immunoSEQ multiplex PCR. The sample carries around 45,000 clones, more than 70% recorded once. Sequencing was performed on PBMCs, taken before anti-PD-1 treatment. The origin of the receptors is a human donor with basal cell carcinoma. The CDR3 runs from the conserved cysteine through the conserved F or W.

V	J	CDR3
TRBV6-5	TRBJ2-3	CAGSRTSGKADTQYF
TRBV9	TRBJ1-6	CASSVDPGGSSPLHF
TRBV5-4	TRBJ1-1	CASSLVGGANTEAFF
TRBV18	TRBJ1-2	CASSPTLVVAGVNYGYTF
TRBV2	TRBJ2-3	CASRGFIADTQYF
TRBV23-1	TRBJ2-1	CASSQPGTSGKSSYNEQFF
TRBV13	TRBJ2-1	CASSLRQADEQFF
TRBV2	TRBJ2-7	CASRLKTVNYEQYF
TRBV2	TRBJ2-7	CASSKGYGTQSSYEQYF
TRBV2	TRBJ2-3	CASIAMKDTQYF
TRBV5-8	TRBJ2-4	CASRSTLGGSKNIQYF
TRBV4-1	TRBJ1-2	CASSQDTPQGLSGYTF
TRBV30	TRBJ2-6	CASPDRDRGPGANVLTF
TRBV28	TRBJ1-1	CASKRQGGNTEAFF
TRBV10-2	TRBJ2-1	CASSGQTGGYEQFF
TRBV9	TRBJ2-1	CASSAGTSGVWEQFF
TRBV19	TRBJ1-4	CASSLGQSTNEKLFF
TRBV7-2	TRBJ2-7	CASSFSWLAHEQYF
TRBV6-1	TRBJ2-1	CASSEMAGGYNEQFF
TRBV6-1	TRBJ1-2	CASSARGTGDARALYGYTF
TRBV5-1	TRBJ2-5	CASSLALGTGSTQYF
TRBV2	TRBJ1-5	CASNPGRANGPQHF
TRBV19	TRBJ2-1	CASTPRREGIHEQFF
TRBV19	TRBJ1-1	CASSPPKGWGTEAFF
TRBV19	TRBJ2-7	CASSRTSISYEQYF
TRBV5-6	TRBJ2-1	CASSPPGLGSYNEQFF
TRBV30	TRBJ1-2	CAWSGPGYGYTF
TRBV19	TRBJ2-1	CASSGGVPYNEQFF
TRBV29-1	TRBJ1-1	CSVVKWGTEAFF
TRBV29-1	TRBJ2-1	CSVGDKDEQFF
TRBV18	TRBJ2-7	CASSTQGWSFYEQYF
TRBV12-3/TRBV12-4	TRBJ1-6	CASRTEYNSPLHF
TRBV19	TRBJ1-2	CASDSGRNNYGYTF
TRBV2	TRBJ2-3	CASSDVITDTQYF
TRBV2	TRBJ1-2	CASSPYFTEGYGYTF
TRBV28	TRBJ1-1	CASSPGQGSYTEAFF
TRBV7-3	TRBJ2-1	CASSLGTSGIYEQFF
TRBV6-5	TRBJ1-2	CASSYGQGNGYTF
TRBV2	TRBJ2-4	CASRAGQGYILAKNIQYF
TRBV28	TRBJ2-2	CASSFESLNTGELFF
TRBV27	TRBJ1-5	CASSSRSRTENQPQHF
TRBV5-1	TRBJ2-5	CASSRLSGGAWETQYF
TRBV5-1	TRBJ1-1	CASRPETWTGNEAFF
TRBV28	TRBJ1-2	CASHSGRNYGYTF
TRBV4-1	TRBJ1-1	CASSQDAGATMNTEAFF
TRBV29-1	TRBJ2-7	CSASEGYEQYF
TRBV6-5	TRBJ1-1	CASSYSGYTEAFF
TRBV13	TRBJ1-4	CASSLGDRVDEKLFF
TRBV3-1/TRBV3-2	TRBJ2-7	CASSQVGTEPYEQYF
TRBV15	TRBJ1-5	CATSRDSGRSNQPQHF